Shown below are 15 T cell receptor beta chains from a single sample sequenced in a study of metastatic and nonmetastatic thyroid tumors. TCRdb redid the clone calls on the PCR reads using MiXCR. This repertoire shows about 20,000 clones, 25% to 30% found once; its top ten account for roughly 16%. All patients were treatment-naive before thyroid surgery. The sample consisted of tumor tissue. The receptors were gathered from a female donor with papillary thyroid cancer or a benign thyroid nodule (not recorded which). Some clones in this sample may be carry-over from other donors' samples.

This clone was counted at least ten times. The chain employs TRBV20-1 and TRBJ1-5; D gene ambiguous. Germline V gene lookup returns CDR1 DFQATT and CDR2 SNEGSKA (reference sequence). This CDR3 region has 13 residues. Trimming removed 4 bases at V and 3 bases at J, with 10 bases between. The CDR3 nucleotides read TGCAGTGCTAAAGGACCGATCAATCAGCCCCAGCATTTT. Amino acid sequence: CSAKGPINQPQHF.

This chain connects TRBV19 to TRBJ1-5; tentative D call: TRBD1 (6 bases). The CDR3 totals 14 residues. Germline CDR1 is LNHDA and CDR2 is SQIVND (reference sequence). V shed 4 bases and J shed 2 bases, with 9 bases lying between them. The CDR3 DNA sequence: TGTGCCAGTAGTACGGGACAACGCAATCAGCCCCAGCATTTT. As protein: CASSTGQRNQPQHF.

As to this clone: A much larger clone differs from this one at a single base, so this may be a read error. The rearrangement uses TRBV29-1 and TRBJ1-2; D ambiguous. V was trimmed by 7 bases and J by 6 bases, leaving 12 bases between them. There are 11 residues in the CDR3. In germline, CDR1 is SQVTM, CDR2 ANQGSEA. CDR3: CSDRTADGYTF. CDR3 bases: TGCAGCGACCGGACGGCCGATGGCTACACCTTC.

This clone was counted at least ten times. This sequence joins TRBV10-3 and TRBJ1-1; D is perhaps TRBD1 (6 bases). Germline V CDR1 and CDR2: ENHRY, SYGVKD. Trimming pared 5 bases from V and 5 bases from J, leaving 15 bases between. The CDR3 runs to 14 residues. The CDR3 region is CAISMDARGTEAFF. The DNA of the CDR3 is TGTGCCATCAGTATGGACGCGAGGGGGACTGAAGCTTTCTTT.

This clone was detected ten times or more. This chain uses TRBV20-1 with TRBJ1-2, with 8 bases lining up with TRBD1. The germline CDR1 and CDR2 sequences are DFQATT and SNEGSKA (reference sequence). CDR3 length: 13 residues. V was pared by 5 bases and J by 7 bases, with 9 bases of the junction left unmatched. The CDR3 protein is CSAPQGARGGYTF. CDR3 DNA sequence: TGCAGTGCTCCGCAGGGGGCGAGAGGTGGCTACACCTTC.

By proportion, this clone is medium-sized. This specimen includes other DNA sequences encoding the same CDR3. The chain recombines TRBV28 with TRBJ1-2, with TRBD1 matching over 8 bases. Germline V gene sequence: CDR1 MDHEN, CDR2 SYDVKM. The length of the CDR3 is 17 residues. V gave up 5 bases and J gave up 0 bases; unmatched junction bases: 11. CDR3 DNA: TGTGCCAGCAGTAACAACCAGGGGGCTCGTCCTAACTATGGCTACACCTTC. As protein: CASSNNQGARPNYGYTF.

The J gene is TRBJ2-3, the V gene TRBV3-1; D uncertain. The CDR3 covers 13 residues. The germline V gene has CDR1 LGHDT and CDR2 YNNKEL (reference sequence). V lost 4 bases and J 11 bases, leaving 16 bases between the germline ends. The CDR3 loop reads CASSRVLGHQQYF. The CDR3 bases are TGTGCCAGCAGCCGAGTACTGGGCCATCAGCAGTATTTT.

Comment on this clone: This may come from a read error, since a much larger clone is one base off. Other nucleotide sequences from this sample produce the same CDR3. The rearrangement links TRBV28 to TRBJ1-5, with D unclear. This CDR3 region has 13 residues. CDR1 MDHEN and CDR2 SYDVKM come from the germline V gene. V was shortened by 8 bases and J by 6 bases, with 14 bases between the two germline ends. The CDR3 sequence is CASGREGRQPQHF. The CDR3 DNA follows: TGTGCCAGCGGTCGGGAAGGCCGTCAGCCCCAGCATTTT.

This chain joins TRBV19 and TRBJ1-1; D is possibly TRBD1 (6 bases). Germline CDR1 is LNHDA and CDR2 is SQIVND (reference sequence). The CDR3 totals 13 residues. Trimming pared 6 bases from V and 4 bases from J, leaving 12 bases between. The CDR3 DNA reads TGTGCCAGTAGACTAGGGGGAGGCACTGAAGCTTTCTTT. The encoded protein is CASRLGGGTEAFF. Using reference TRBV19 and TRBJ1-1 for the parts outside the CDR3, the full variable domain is DGGITQSPKYLFRKEGQNVTLSCEQNLNHDAMYWYRQDPGQGLRLIYYSQIVNDFQKGDIAEGYSVSREKKESFPLTVTSAQKNPTAFYLCASRLGGGTEAFFGQGTRLTVV.

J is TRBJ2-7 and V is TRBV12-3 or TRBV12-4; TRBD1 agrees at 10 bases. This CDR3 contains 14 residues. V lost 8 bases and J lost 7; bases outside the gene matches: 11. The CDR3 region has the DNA TGTGCCAGCGCCGGGGGACAGGGGAACAAGGAGCAGTACTTC. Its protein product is CASAGGQGNKEQYF.

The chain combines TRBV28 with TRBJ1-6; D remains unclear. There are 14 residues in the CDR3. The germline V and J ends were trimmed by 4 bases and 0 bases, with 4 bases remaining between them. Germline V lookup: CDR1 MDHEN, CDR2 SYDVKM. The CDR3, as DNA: TGTGCCAGCAGTTGGAGCTCCTATAATTCACCCCTCCACTTT. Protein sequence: CASSWSSYNSPLHF. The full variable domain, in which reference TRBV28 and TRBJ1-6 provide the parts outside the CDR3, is DVKVTQSSRYLVKRTGEKVFLECVQDMDHENMFWYRQDPGLGLRLIYFSYDVKMKEKGDIPEGYSVSREKKERFSLILESASTNQTSMYLCASSWSSYNSPLHFGNGTRLTVT.

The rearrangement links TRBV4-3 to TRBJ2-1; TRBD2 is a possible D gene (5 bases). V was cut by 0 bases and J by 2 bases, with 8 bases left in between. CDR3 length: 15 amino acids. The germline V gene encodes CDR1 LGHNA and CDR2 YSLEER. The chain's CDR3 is CASSQEGGPYNEQFF. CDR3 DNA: TGCGCCAGCAGCCAAGAGGGCGGGCCCTACAATGAGCAGTTCTTC.

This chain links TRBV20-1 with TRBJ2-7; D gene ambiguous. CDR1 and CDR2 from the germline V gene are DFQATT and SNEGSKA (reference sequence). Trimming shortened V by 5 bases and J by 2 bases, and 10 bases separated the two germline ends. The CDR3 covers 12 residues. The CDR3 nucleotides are TGCAGTGCTCAAGGCCTAACCTACGAGCAGTACTTC. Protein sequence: CSAQGLTYEQYF.

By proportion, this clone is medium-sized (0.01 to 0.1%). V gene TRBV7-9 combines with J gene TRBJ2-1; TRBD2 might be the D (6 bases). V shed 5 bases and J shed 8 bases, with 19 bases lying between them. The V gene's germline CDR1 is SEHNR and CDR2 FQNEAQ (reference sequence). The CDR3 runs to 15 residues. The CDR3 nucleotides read TGTGCCAGCAGCCATAGTGGGAGGTTGCGGGATGAGCAGTTCTTC. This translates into CASSHSGRLRDEQFF.

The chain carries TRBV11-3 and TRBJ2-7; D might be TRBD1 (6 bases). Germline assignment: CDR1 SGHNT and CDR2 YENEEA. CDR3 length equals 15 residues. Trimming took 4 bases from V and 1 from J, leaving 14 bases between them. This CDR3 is CASSYRTDPSYEQYF. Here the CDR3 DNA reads TGTGCCAGCAGCTACCGGACAGATCCTTCCTACGAGCAGTACTTC.